The clone carrying this T cell receptor beta chain was seen many times. What it binds is not known. The data belong to a study of T-cell memory formation after mild COVID-19. Study-level results: CD4+ clones that contracted lay mainly in CM and EM; CD8+ ones lay in EMRA. The appearance of some responding clones in pre-infection memory suggested that cross-reactive memory joined.

Each CDR3 protein is one row after TCRdb ran MiXCR on the 5' RACE reads. The sample shows 300,000 to 350,000 distinct CDR3 sequences, less than 20% of them seen only once. The CDR3 contains 17 residues. Between the trimmed V and J ends, which lost 2 bases and 0 bases, there was a span of 14 bases. The germline gives CDR1 LGHNT, CDR2 FRNRAP. The chain recombines TRBV12-5 with TRBJ1-5; D gene unclear. This TCR was sampled from a man between 18 and 35 years old who had mild COVID-19 (a few samples of this study predate the infection). Cell type and time point are not known. Sequenced material: PBMCs or a T cell subset sorted from them (not recorded which). The CDR3 DNA is TGTGCTAGTGGTTTGTCCCTATCGTCCTATAGCAATCAGCCCCAGCATTTT. Its protein is CASGLSLSSYSNQPQHF. The full variable domain, with the rest looked up from reference TRBV12-5 and TRBJ1-5, is DARVTQTPRHKVTEMGQEVTMRCQPILGHNTVFWYRQTMMQGLELLAYFRNRAPLDDSGMPKDRFSAEMPDATLATLKIQPSEPRDSAVYFCASGLSLSSYSNQPQHFGDGTRLSIL.